This passage covers 29 T cell receptor beta chains from one sample sequenced in a study of siplizumab effects on memory and regulatory T cells. Data came from immunoSEQ multiplex PCR; TCRdb stores just in-frame clones and leaves some out. This repertoire shows 15,000 to 20,000 clones, under 55% found once; its top ten account for approximately 4.9%. Their recognized antigens are unknown. Mixed lymphocyte reaction cells underwent five to six days of coculture at 37°C. Material: CFSE-low (dividing) CD4+ T cells sorted from an allogeneic mixed lymphocyte reaction. Every receptor here comes from a human donor in good health; the cells came from an allogeneic mixed lymphocyte reaction.

Comment on this clone: A read error may account for a junction end that differs from germline. This chain connects TRBV5-1 to TRBJ1-2, with D perhaps matching TRBD1 (5 bases). Germline assignment: CDR1 SGHRS and CDR2 YFSETQ. This CDR3 has 13 amino acids. This chain's CDR3 is CARSLLGAGGYTF. The CDR3, as DNA: TGCGCCCGCAGCTTGCTAGGGGCGGGGGGCTACACCTTC.

This clone was detected only a few times. The chain couples TRBV2 to TRBJ2-3; weak D call: TRBD2 (6 bases). The V end was cut by 6 bases, the J end by 6 bases, with 19 bases between. Looked up from germline, CDR1 is SNHLY and CDR2 is FYNNEI. The CDR3 runs to 15 residues. This CDR3 is CASSGGTDGSDTQYF. CDR3 bases: TGTGCCAGCAGCGGTGGGACTGATGGATCGGATACGCAGTATTTT.

CDR3 amino acids: CASSLTETGTIYF. CDR3 nucleotide sequence: TGTGCCAGCAGCTTAACCGAGACAGGGACCATATATTTT. The chain carries TRBV7-6 and TRBJ1-3; TRBD1 aligns across 7 bases. The CDR3 contains 13 residues. The J segment lost 10 bases and the V segment lost 2 bases, leaving 5 bases of the junction unmatched. Germline lookup yields CDR1 SGHVS and CDR2 FNYEAQ. Using reference TRBV7-6 and TRBJ1-3 for the parts outside the CDR3, the full variable domain is GAGVSQSPRYKVTKRGQDVALRCDPISGHVSLYWYRQALGQGPEFLTYFNYEAQQDKSGLPNDRFSAERPEGSISTLTIQRTEQRDSAMYRCASSLTETGTIYFGEGSWLTVV.

J is TRBJ1-2 and V is TRBV11-2, with D perhaps matching TRBD1 (6 bases). The CDR3 is 16 amino acids. Looked up from germline, CDR1 is SGHAT and CDR2 is FQNNGV. V shed 5 bases and J shed 8 bases, with 24 bases lying between them. Here the CDR3 DNA reads TGTGCCAGCAGCCTGGGGACACAAGGTCTATATCAGGGCTACACCTTC. Its protein is CASSLGTQGLYQGYTF.

This clone was picked up a small number of times. The J gene is TRBJ2-7, the V gene TRBV19; tentative D call: TRBD1 (5 bases). With 4 bases removed from V and 3 bases from J, the gap between germline ends came to 16 bases. The CDR3 has 15 residues. Germline assignment: CDR1 LNHDA and CDR2 SQIVND (reference sequence). The CDR3 region has the DNA TGTGCCAGTAGTACTATCGACAGTCGGCGCTACGAGCAGTACTTC. Encoded protein: CASSTIDSRRYEQYF.

This clone appeared a few times. J is TRBJ2-5 and V is TRBV6-4; 12 nucleotides match TRBD2. The CDR3 length is 13 residues. V lost 3 bases and J lost 7; bases outside the gene matches: 0. Germline V gene data show CDR1 as MRHNA and CDR2 as SNTAGT. DNA for the CDR3: TGTGCCAGCAGTGAACTAGCGGGGGGGACCCAGTACTTC. Its translation is CASSELAGGTQYF.

The chain carries TRBV7-3 and TRBJ2-4; a weak D match, TRBD1 (8 bases). CDR3 length equals 13 residues. The ends were cut back, 5 bases at V and 13 bases at J, with 18 bases in the middle. From germline, CDR1 is SGHTA and CDR2 FQGTGA. CDR3 sequence (DNA): TGTGCCAGCAGCGCCGGACTAGGGACAGGACAGTACTTC. Residues: CASSAGLGTGQYF. The entire variable domain, with the rest obtained from reference TRBV7-3 and TRBJ2-4, is as follows: GAGVSQTPSNKVTEKGKYVELRCDPISGHTALYWYRQSLGQGPEFLIYFQGTGAADDSGLPNDRFFAVRPEGSVSTLKIQRTERGDSAVYLCASSAGLGTGQYFGAGTRLSVL.

The chain is built from TRBV28 and TRBJ1-4; D possibly corresponds to TRBD1 (5 bases). Trimming removed 6 bases at V and 5 bases at J, with 16 bases between. The CDR3 is 15 residues long. In germline, CDR1 is MDHEN, CDR2 SYDVKM. The CDR3: CASRLQGVWNEKLFF. The CDR3 DNA follows: TGTGCCAGCAGACTTCAGGGAGTTTGGAATGAAAAACTGTTTTTT.

The chain uses TRBV7-7 and TRBJ2-1, with D unclear. V lost 1 base, J lost 5 bases, and 9 bases lay in between. The CDR3 spans 14 residues. Looked up from germline, CDR1 is SSHAT and CDR2 is FNYEAQ (reference sequence). CDR3 DNA: TGTGCCAGCAGCTTAGGGGTTGCCCACAATGAGCAGTTCTTC. Translating gives CASSLGVAHNEQFF.

This chain joins TRBV6-1 and TRBJ1-2; D might be TRBD1 (5 bases). V lost 3 bases, J lost 4 bases, and 6 bases lay in between. Germline V lookup: CDR1 MNHNS, CDR2 SASEGT. The length of the CDR3 is 12 residues. The CDR3 DNA is TGTGCCAGCAGTGAGCAGGGCTATGGCTACACCTTC. Translated: CASSEQGYGYTF.

This clone is medium-sized (0.01 to 0.1%) in the sample. This sequence joins TRBV5-4 and TRBJ2-1; 9 bases line up with TRBD2. Trimming at V came to 2 bases and at J to 3 bases, leaving 3 bases not matched to a gene. CDR1 and CDR2 (germline): SGHNT, YYREEE (reference sequence). The CDR3 extends over 15 amino acids. The DNA of the CDR3 is TGTGCCAGCAGCTTTAGCGGGGGCCACTACAATGAGCAGTTCTTC. It is translated as CASSFSGGHYNEQFF.

The J gene is TRBJ1-6, the V gene TRBV7-2; D is possibly TRBD1 (5 bases). The CDR3 covers 16 residues. Germline CDR1 is SGHTA and CDR2 is FQGNSA. Trimming pared 3 bases from V and 10 bases from J, leaving 19 bases between. The CDR3: CASSLAGQPYASPLHF. In DNA, the CDR3 is TGTGCCAGCAGCTTGGCCGGACAACCCTATGCCTCACCCCTCCACTTT. Complete variable domain (other parts from reference TRBV7-2 and TRBJ1-6): GAGVSQSPSNKVTEKGKDVELRCDPISGHTALYWYRQSLGQGLEFLIYFQGNSAPDKSGLPSDRFSAERTGGSVSTLTIQRTQQEDSAVYLCASSLAGQPYASPLHFGNGTRLTVT.

This clone was detected only a few times. This sample includes further DNA sequences coding for the same CDR3. The gene calls are TRBV7-6 and TRBJ1-5, with no clear D. This CDR3 is built from 12 residues. Germline V gene data show CDR1 as SGHVS and CDR2 as FNYEAQ. Trimming took off 5 bases at V and 0 bases at J, with 2 bases between the two ends. The CDR3 is CASSGSNQPQHF. DNA of the CDR3: TGTGCCAGCAGCGGTAGCAATCAGCCCCAGCATTTT.

This clone was counted a few times. This chain links TRBV28 with TRBJ2-3; the D is unclear. The CDR3 loop spans 15 amino acids. V shed 5 bases and J shed 6 bases, with 18 bases lying between them. The germline CDR1 and CDR2 sequences are MDHEN and SYDVKM. As DNA, the CDR3 is TGTGCCAGCAGTGCGCCCGTCGACTTTAAGGATACGCAGTATTTT. Translating it yields CASSAPVDFKDTQYF.

J is TRBJ2-5 and V is TRBV2; D not certain. CDR1 SNHLY and CDR2 FYNNEI come from the germline V gene. The CDR3 runs to 14 residues. Between the trimmed V and J ends, which lost 7 bases and 0 bases, there was a span of 12 bases. The CDR3 protein is CASMGRLYQETQYF. The CDR3 DNA follows: TGTGCCAGCATGGGCAGACTGTACCAAGAGACCCAGTACTTC.

This clone occurred a few times. The chain recombines TRBV5-4 with TRBJ2-5, with TRBD2 matching over 8 bases. The V gene's germline CDR1 is SGHNT and CDR2 YYREEE (reference sequence). The CDR3 totals 12 residues. V lost 4 bases to trimming and J lost 5 bases; unmatched junction nucleotides: 1. The CDR3 DNA reads TGTGCCAGCAGCCGACTAGCGGAGACCCAGTACTTC. Protein: CASSRLAETQYF. The full variable domain, with the rest looked up from reference TRBV5-4 and TRBJ2-5, is ETGVTQSPTHLIKTRGQQVTLRCSSQSGHNTVSWYQQALGQGPQFIFQYYREEENGRGNFPPRFSGLQFPNYSSELNVNALELDDSALYLCASSRLAETQYFGPGTRLLVL.

The genes are TRBV28 and TRBJ2-7, with 10 positions matching TRBD1. After removal of 6 bases from V and 0 bases from J, the junction contained 2 bases not matched to a gene. The germline V gene encodes CDR1 MDHEN and CDR2 SYDVKM. The CDR3 contains 14 residues. DNA of the CDR3: TGTGCCAGCAGGGGACAGGGGAGCTCCTACGAGCAGTACTTC. Residues: CASRGQGSSYEQYF.

This chain uses TRBV5-1 with TRBJ1-4; the D gene is possibly TRBD1 (5 bases). Germline CDR1 reads SGHRS; CDR2 reads YFSETQ. The V end lost 7 bases, the J end lost 6 bases, and 19 bases lay between the germline ends. This CDR3 region has 15 residues. The CDR3 spells CASAPSGAPDEKLFF. The CDR3 bases are TGCGCCAGCGCACCCTCCGGGGCGCCAGATGAAAAACTGTTTTTT.

By share of the sample, this clone is medium-sized. The V gene is TRBV5-6, the J gene TRBJ2-7, with 12 positions matching TRBD1. This CDR3 has 14 amino acids. V dropped 3 bases and J dropped 9; count of bases not matched to a gene: 7. Germline V gives CDR1 SGHDT, CDR2 YYEEEE. CDR3 sequence reads: CASSSGTGGARQYF. CDR3 DNA: TGTGCCAGCAGCTCCGGGACAGGGGGCGCTAGGCAGTACTTC. The full variable domain, completed using reference TRBV5-6 and TRBJ2-7, is DAGVTQSPTHLIKTRGQQVTLRCSPKSGHDTVSWYQQALGQGPQFIFQYYEEEERQRGNFPDRFSGHQFPNYSSELNVNALLLGDSALYLCASSSGTGGARQYFGPGTRLTVT.

The chain carries TRBV15 and TRBJ2-5; a possible D gene is TRBD2 (5 bases). The CDR3 extends over 14 amino acids. The V and J ends lost 5 bases and 7 bases respectively, with 17 bases between them. Germline V gives CDR1 LNHNV, CDR2 YYDKDF (reference sequence). The CDR3 loop reads CATSSIFGAGTQYF. The CDR3, as DNA: TGTGCCACCAGCTCGATATTCGGTGCGGGGACCCAGTACTTC.

This clone is labeled as medium-sized. The chain combines TRBV7-9 with TRBJ2-6, with 7 nucleotides matching TRBD2. The CDR3 is made up of 15 amino acids. Losses at the gene ends were 7 bases for V and 4 bases for J; bases not matched to a gene: 7. In germline, CDR1 is SEHNR, CDR2 FQNEAQ (reference sequence). The CDR3 nucleotides are TGTGCCAGCACCCCGACGGGGGGAGGGGCCAACGTCCTGACTTTC. As protein: CASTPTGGGANVLTF.

This chain links TRBV6-1 with TRBJ1-1; maybe TRBD1 (6 bases). The CDR3 contains 15 residues. Germline V gene sequence: CDR1 MNHNS, CDR2 SASEGT. Deletions cut 7 bases from V and 4 bases from J, with 19 bases between. DNA of the CDR3: TGTGCCAGCACCACAGCTCAGGGGTGGGTCACTGAAGCTTTCTTT. Amino acids: CASTTAQGWVTEAFF.

The chain employs TRBV29-1 and TRBJ1-2; perhaps TRBD1 as D (5 bases). The ends were cut back, 1 base at V and 5 bases at J, with 17 bases in the middle. CDR3 length: 15 amino acids. Germline loops: CDR1 SQVTM, CDR2 ANQGSEA. Written as DNA, the CDR3 is TGCAGCGTTGAAGTTGGTTCAAGGGGAACTTATGGCTACACCTTC. This encodes CSVEVGSRGTYGYTF.

This clone was recorded a few times. The J gene is TRBJ1-1, the V gene TRBV30; D gene unclear. The CDR3 is 10 amino acids. Per the germline V gene, CDR1 is GTSNPN and CDR2 is SVGIG (reference sequence). CDR3 nucleotides: TGTGAAGGCGGCAGCACTGAAGCTTTCTTT. Its translation is CEGGSTEAFF.

This clone was detected only a few times. This sequence joins TRBV4-2 and TRBJ2-1; maybe TRBD2 (6 bases). Germline values: CDR1 LGHNA, CDR2 YNFKEQ. Trimming removed 1 base from V and 10 bases from J, with 14 bases in between. The CDR3 sequence is 14 residues long. CDR3 region: CASSQVQTREEQFF. CDR3 nucleotides: TGTGCCAGCAGCCAAGTACAGACTAGGGAAGAGCAGTTCTTC.

In this sample, this clone is medium-sized (0.01 to 0.1%). The rearrangement joins TRBV7-3 to TRBJ1-6; D unresolved. CDR1 is SGHTA, CDR2 FQGTGA, per germline. This CDR3 has 14 amino acids. Between the trimmed V and J ends, which lost 5 bases and 0 bases, there was a span of 5 bases. In DNA form, the CDR3 reads TGTGCCAGCAGCCTGGGCTCCTATAATTCACCCCTCCACTTT. This gives the protein CASSLGSYNSPLHF.

By share, this clone counts as medium-sized. CDR3 sequence reads: CSVAGDANQPQHF. The CDR3 bases are TGCAGCGTTGCTGGGGACGCCAATCAGCCCCAGCATTTT. This rearrangement joins TRBV29-1 to TRBJ1-5, with D perhaps TRBD1 (5 bases). Trimming shortened V by 4 bases and J by 3 bases, and 10 bases separated the two germline ends. Germline CDR1 SQVTM, CDR2 ANQGSEA. The CDR3 consists of 13 residues.

The chain joins TRBV19 to TRBJ1-4, with 11 positions matching TRBD1. The CDR3 covers 19 residues. CDR1 is LNHDA and CDR2 is SQIVND in the germline V gene (reference sequence). V lost 0 bases and J lost 8; bases outside the gene matches: 14. CDR3 coding DNA: TGTGCCAGTAGTATAGATCGGTCAGGCCGGGGACAGGGGGACGAAAAACTGTTTTTT. Translation: CASSIDRSGRGQGDEKLFF.

This clone came up a few times. The V gene is TRBV28, the J gene TRBJ1-5, with 8 bases matching TRBD1. V gave up 4 bases and J gave up 8 bases; unmatched junction bases: 10. The CDR3 contains 15 residues. Germline-derived CDR1 and CDR2 are MDHEN and SYDVKM. The CDR3 DNA follows: TGTGCCAGCAGTTCCTCAGGGGGCAGATTGGAGCCCCAGCATTTT. This translates into CASSSSGGRLEPQHF. Supplemented by reference TRBV28 and TRBJ1-5, the full variable domain reads DVKVTQSSRYLVKRTGEKVFLECVQDMDHENMFWYRQDPGLGLRLIYFSYDVKMKEKGDIPEGYSVSREKKERFSLILESASTNQTSMYLCASSSSGGRLEPQHFGDGTRLSIL.